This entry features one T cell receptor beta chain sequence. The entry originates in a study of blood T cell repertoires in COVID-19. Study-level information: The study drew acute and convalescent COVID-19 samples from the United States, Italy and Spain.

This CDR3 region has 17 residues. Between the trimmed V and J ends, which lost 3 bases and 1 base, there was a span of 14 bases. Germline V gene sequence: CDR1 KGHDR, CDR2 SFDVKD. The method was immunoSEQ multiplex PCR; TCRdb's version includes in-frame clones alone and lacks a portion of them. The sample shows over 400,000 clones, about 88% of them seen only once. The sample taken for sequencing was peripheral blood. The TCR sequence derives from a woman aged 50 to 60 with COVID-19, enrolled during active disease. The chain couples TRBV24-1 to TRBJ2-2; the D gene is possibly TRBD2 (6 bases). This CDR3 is CATSDPMRGWNTGELFF. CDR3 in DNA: TGTGCCACCAGTGATCCGATGCGGGGATGGAACACCGGGGAGCTGTTTTTT.